A single sample gave rise to the 16 T cell receptor beta chains below, sequenced in a study of T cell responses to AZD1222 COVID-19 vaccine. This table comes from immunoSEQ multiplex PCR, and its TCRdb copy is limited to in-frame clones, with some not included. The sample shows over 120,000 clones, roughly 86% of them seen only once. The source was peripheral blood, collected 28 days after the second dose of the MenACWY control vaccine. Receptor source: an adult who received the MenACWY meningococcal vaccine as a control.

The chain uses TRBV28 and TRBJ2-1; D call uncertain. The germline V and J ends were trimmed by 2 bases and 4 bases, with 6 bases remaining between them. This CDR3 region has 13 residues. Germline lookup yields CDR1 MDHEN and CDR2 SYDVKM. In DNA, the CDR3 is TGTGCCAGCAGTTTAGATGATTACAATGAGCAGTTCTTC. Translated: CASSLDDYNEQFF.

Concerning this clone itself: Other DNA sequences in this specimen translate into the identical CDR3. J is TRBJ1-1 and V is TRBV7-2, with no clear D. V was cut by 6 bases and J by 2 bases, with 10 bases left in between. This CDR3 contains 13 residues. Germline assignment: CDR1 SGHTA and CDR2 FQGNSA. CDR3 protein: CASRVTGNTEAFF. CDR3 DNA: TGTGCCAGCAGGGTTACGGGTAACACTGAAGCTTTCTTT.

The V call is TRBV3-1 (or the pseudogene TRBV3-2), the J call TRBJ2-5; 8 bases line up with TRBD1. V lost 5 bases, J lost 2 bases, and 1 base stayed unmatched. This CDR3 is built from 13 residues. CDR1 LGHDT and CDR2 YNNKEL come from the germline V gene (reference sequence). CDR3 nucleotides: TGTGCCAGCAGCGACAGGGGTCAAGAGACCCAGTACTTC. It encodes CASSDRGQETQYF.

This rearrangement joins TRBV21-1 to TRBJ1-2. TRBV21-1 is flagged as a pseudogene. The CDR3 is 12 residues long. CDR3 bases: TGTGCCAGCGGACTGGGGAAGGGTGGCTACACCTTC. Encoded protein: CASGLGKGGYTF.

In this sample, this clone turned up once. The J gene is TRBJ2-5, the V gene TRBV4-1, with 11 bases identical to TRBD1. This CDR3 contains 16 residues. In germline, CDR1 is MGHRA, CDR2 YSYEKL. The junction had 6 bases not matched to a gene; V was cut back by 2 bases and J by 4 bases. CDR3 sequence: CASSQYSGTGGETQYF. In DNA, the CDR3 is TGCGCCAGCAGCCAATATTCCGGGACAGGGGGAGAGACCCAGTACTTC.

The genes are TRBV7-8 and TRBJ1-1; no definite D call. Germline V gene data show CDR1 as SGHVS and CDR2 as FQNEAQ. The CDR3 is 12 amino acids. V gave up 0 bases and J gave up 6 bases, with 5 bases separating them. The CDR3 DNA is TGTGCCAGCAGCTTAGCCGGCGCTGAAGCTTTCTTT. The encoded protein is CASSLAGAEAFF.

The J gene is TRBJ2-2, the V gene TRBV25-1, with D maybe TRBD2 (5 bases). The germline V gene has CDR1 MGHDK and CDR2 SYGVNS. The CDR3 loop spans 17 amino acids. The V and J ends lost 4 bases and 1 base respectively, with 16 bases between them. DNA for the CDR3: TGTGCCAGCAGTGGGGTTTCGGGGAGTAGGAACACCGGGGAGCTGTTTTTT. Protein sequence: CASSGVSGSRNTGELFF.

This clone was counted once. The V gene is TRBV28, the J gene TRBJ2-7, with D uncertain. Trimming left V 4 bases short and J 2 bases short, with 12 bases between. CDR1 MDHEN and CDR2 SYDVKM come from the germline V gene. This CDR3 comprises 14 residues. The CDR3 protein is CASSSLAPPYEQYF. The CDR3 DNA is TGTGCCAGCAGTTCCCTCGCTCCCCCCTACGAGCAGTACTTC.

The V and J genes are TRBV4-3 and TRBJ2-3, with D perhaps matching TRBD1 (6 bases). Germline CDR1 reads LGHNA; CDR2 reads YSLEER. V gave up 1 base and J gave up 1 base, with 9 bases separating them. The CDR3 is 15 residues long. The CDR3: CASSQGGHGTDTQYF. The CDR3 DNA reads TGCGCCAGCAGCCAAGGGGGGCATGGCACAGATACGCAGTATTTT.

This CDR3 reads CAWSKGRARDTQYF. The CDR3 nucleotides are TGTGCCTGGAGCAAGGGGAGGGCCAGGGATACGCAGTATTTT. This chain joins TRBV30 and TRBJ2-3; TRBD2 aligns across 7 bases. J was trimmed by 6 bases and V by 3 bases; bases with no gene match: 9. The germline V gene has CDR1 GTSNPN and CDR2 SVGIG (reference sequence). The CDR3 extends over 14 amino acids.

This chain joins TRBV10-3 and TRBJ1-1; D uncertain. This CDR3 is built from 12 residues. Germline V gene data show CDR1 as ENHRY and CDR2 as SYGVKD. The V end lost 3 bases, the J end lost 1 base, and 3 bases lay between the germline ends. This chain's CDR3 is CAISEWNTEAFF. Written as DNA, the CDR3 is TGTGCCATCAGTGAATGGAACACTGAAGCTTTCTTT.

The chain recombines TRBV7-3 with TRBJ2-1; TRBD2 matches 10 bases. The trim removed 5 bases at V and 6 bases at J, leaving 7 bases unmatched. Germline CDR1 and CDR2: SGHTA and FQGTGA. This CDR3 region has 15 residues. CDR3 in amino acids: CASSQAGGPGNEQFF. The CDR3 region has the DNA TGTGCCAGCAGCCAAGCGGGAGGGCCTGGCAATGAGCAGTTCTTC.

Only one count was recorded for this clone. CDR3 DNA: TGTGCCAGCAGTTACCAGGGTCCTAGCACAGATACGCAGTATTTT. Encoded protein: CASSYQGPSTDTQYF. The rearrangement joins TRBV6-5 to TRBJ2-3, with a possible D match to TRBD1 (5 bases). CDR1 and CDR2 (germline): MNHEY, SVGAGI. Trimming removed 2 bases from V and 0 bases from J, with 9 bases in between. The CDR3 totals 15 residues.

The CDR3 region has the DNA TGTGCCAGCAGCTTTCAGGGTCCGGGACTGACTGAAGCTTTCTTT. It encodes CASSFQGPGLTEAFF. This sequence joins TRBV7-6 and TRBJ1-1, with D perhaps TRBD1 (5 bases). Germline V gene sequence: CDR1 SGHVS, CDR2 FNYEAQ. The CDR3 consists of 15 residues. V shed 3 bases and J shed 5 bases, with 16 bases lying between them.

The chain couples TRBV5-1 to TRBJ2-5; D ambiguous. V was shortened by 4 bases and J by 5 bases, with 15 bases between the two germline ends. CDR1 is SGHRS and CDR2 is YFSETQ in the germline V gene. This CDR3 has 14 residues. The CDR3 loop is CASSPNRVWETQYF. In DNA form, the CDR3 reads TGCGCCAGCAGCCCTAATAGGGTATGGGAGACCCAGTACTTC.

V is TRBV6-6 and J is TRBJ2-1, with 10 positions matching TRBD1. The germline CDR1 and CDR2 sequences are MNHNY and SVGAGI (reference sequence). The ends lost 0 bases at V and 7 bases at J; junction bases unmatched: 0. The length of the CDR3 is 14 residues. The CDR3 loop reads CASSYSDRGNEQFF. The CDR3 DNA reads TGTGCCAGCAGTTACTCGGACAGGGGGAATGAGCAGTTCTTC.